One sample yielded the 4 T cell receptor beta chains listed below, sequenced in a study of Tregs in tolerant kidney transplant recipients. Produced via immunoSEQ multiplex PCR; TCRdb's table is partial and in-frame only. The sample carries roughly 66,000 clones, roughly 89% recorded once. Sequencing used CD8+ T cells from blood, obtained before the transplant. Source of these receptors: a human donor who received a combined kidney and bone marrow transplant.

CDR3 sequence: CASTRTSGDSYEQYF. The CDR3 nucleotides are TGTGCCAGCACCAGGACTAGCGGGGACTCCTACGAGCAGTACTTC. This chain joins TRBV5-4 and TRBJ2-7; 12 positions match TRBD2. The CDR3 loop spans 15 amino acids. V trimming: 6 bases; J trimming: 0 bases; junction bases outside the gene matches: 4. The germline V gene has CDR1 SGHNT and CDR2 YYREEE (reference sequence). Full variable domain (outside the CDR3, taken from reference TRBV5-4 and TRBJ2-7): ETGVTQSPTHLIKTRGQQVTLRCSSQSGHNTVSWYQQALGQGPQFIFQYYREEENGRGNFPPRFSGLQFPNYSSELNVNALELDDSALYLCASTRTSGDSYEQYFGPGTRLTVT.

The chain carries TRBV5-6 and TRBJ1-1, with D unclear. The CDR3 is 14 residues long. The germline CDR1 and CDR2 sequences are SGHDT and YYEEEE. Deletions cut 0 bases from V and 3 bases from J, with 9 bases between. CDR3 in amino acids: CASSLDLGDTEAFF. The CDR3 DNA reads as TGTGCCAGCAGCTTGGATCTGGGCGACACTGAAGCTTTCTTT.

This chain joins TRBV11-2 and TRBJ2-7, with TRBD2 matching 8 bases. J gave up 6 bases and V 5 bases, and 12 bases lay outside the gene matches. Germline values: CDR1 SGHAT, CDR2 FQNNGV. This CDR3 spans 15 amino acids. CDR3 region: CASSHARTSLVEQYF. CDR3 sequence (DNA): TGTGCCAGCAGCCACGCCCGGACTAGCTTGGTCGAGCAGTACTTC.

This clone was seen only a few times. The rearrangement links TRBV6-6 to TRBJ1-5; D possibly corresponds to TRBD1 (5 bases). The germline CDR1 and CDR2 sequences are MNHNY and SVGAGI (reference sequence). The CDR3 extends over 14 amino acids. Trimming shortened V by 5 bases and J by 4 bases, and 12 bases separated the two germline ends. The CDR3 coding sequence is TGTGCCAGCAGTCAGGGACTGTCAAATCAGCCCCAGCATTTT. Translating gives CASSQGLSNQPQHF.